A selection of T cell receptor beta chains follows, all from one sample in a study of CD8+ T cells in alopecia areata. Using immunoSEQ multiplex PCR, the repertoire was profiled, and TCRdb retains in-frame clones only, with some absent. The table has 180,000 or so clones, 63% seen once. The specimen was CD4+ T cells sorted from blood, collected at week 0. These receptors were taken from a human donor with alopecia areata. The CDR3 runs from the conserved cysteine through the conserved F or W. The D gene is left open where the match is weak. Expanded clones are given a class, and other clones once, few, many or no size at all.

size: NA; D: NA; J: TRBJ2-3; V: TRBV27; DNA: TGTGCCAGCAGTAGGACAGTTGGGGATAGCACAGATACGCAGTATTTT; CDR3: CASSRTVGDSTDTQYF
size: NA; D: TRBD1; J: TRBJ1-1; V: TRBV30; DNA: TGTGCCTGGATGGGACAGGCGAACACTGAAGCTTTCTTT; CDR3: CAWMGQANTEAFF
size: NA; D: NA; J: TRBJ1-2; V: TRBV2; DNA: TGTGCCTCCGGACAGAGCCCTGTCGGCTACACCTTC; CDR3: CASGQSPVGYTF
size: NA; D: NA; J: TRBJ1-2; V: TRBV25-1; DNA: TGTGCCAGCAGGGTGGGGGCCGGTGGCTACACCTTC; CDR3: CASRVGAGGYTF
size: few; D: TRBD1; J: TRBJ2-3; V: TRBV29-1; DNA: TGCAGCTACAATTGGGCAGGGGGTACAGATACGCAGTATTTT; CDR3: CSYNWAGGTDTQYF
size: NA; D: NA; J: TRBJ2-7; V: TRBV4-1; DNA: TGCGCCATCCCTTACGAGCAGTACTTC; CDR3: CAIPYEQYF
size: NA; D: TRBD1; J: TRBJ1-2; V: TRBV9; DNA: TGTGCCAGCAGCGTAGAGGGACAGAACTATGGCTACACCTTC; CDR3: CASSVEGQNYGYTF
size: NA; D: NA; J: TRBJ1-5; V: TRBV4-3; DNA: TGCGCCAGCAGCCGCAGTGGAACGGGTTCTGGGCCCCAGCATTTT; CDR3: CASSRSGTGSGPQHF
size: NA; D: TRBD1; J: TRBJ1-2; V: TRBV5-1; DNA: TGCGCCAGCAGCTTGGCCGGGACAGGCGGTGGCTACACCTTC; CDR3: CASSLAGTGGGYTF
size: few; D: NA; J: TRBJ2-5; V: TRBV18; DNA: TGTGCCAGCTCACCACTCAGGCAAGAGACCCAGTACTTC; CDR3: CASSPLRQETQYF
size: NA; D: NA; J: TRBJ2-5; V: TRBV29-1; DNA: TGCAGCGTTGCCGACGGGGGAGACTCGACCCAGTACTTC; CDR3: CSVADGGDSTQYF
size: NA; D: NA; J: TRBJ2-1; V: TRBV5-1; DNA: TGCGCCAGCAGCTTGGTCTTGGGGGCTAGCGGCGACAATGAGCAGTTCTTC; CDR3: CASSLVLGASGDNEQFF
size: few; D: NA; J: TRBJ1-1; V: TRBV2; DNA: TGTGCCAGCAGTGAATACGGGCCAGGGAGAACTGAAGCTTTCTTT; CDR3: CASSEYGPGRTEAFF
size: NA; D: TRBD2; J: TRBJ2-5; V: TRBV15; DNA: TGTGCCACCAGCGGGCGACTAGCGGGGGTGGGAGAGACCCAGTACTTC; CDR3: CATSGRLAGVGETQYF